This T cell receptor beta chain was identified during a study of T cell repertoires in MIS-A myocarditis (dated by TCRdb to between 2020 and 2023). With respect to this clone: The antigen this receptor binds is unknown. No qualities accompany the bases; no much larger clone lies one base away.

The CDR3 goes from the cysteine to the phenylalanine over 15 residues. Of the read, only the CDR3 DNA is kept; its 45 bases are in frame from base 1. Trimming removed 6 bases from V and 2 bases from J; the gene matches leave 8 bases unexplained. Reading the germline V gene gives CDR1 KGHSH and CDR2 LQKENI. Amplification of TCRbeta CDR3 regions relied on the immunoSEQ bias-controlled multiplex PCR, followed by high-throughput sequencing. On the study's bioinformatics: CDR3 sequences were collapsed and filtered by the immunoSEQ vendor pipeline to quantify abundance and frequency of each unique TCRbeta CDR3. Dominant CDR3 amino acid sequences were clustered with SARS-CoV-2-specific ImmuneCODE TCRbeta sequences by CD-HIT using a 90% global sequence identity threshold. Clones with frequencies of 0.1 to 1 were classed as hyperexpanded, and 0.01 to 0.1 as large. CDR3 amino acid sequences and V and J gene assignments of dominant clones were confirmed with MiXCR. The R stringdist package was used to compute Levenshtein distances between the patient clonotypes and the ImmuneCODE hits. TCRdb retrieved this table from immuneACCESS and kept in-frame rearrangements only. Not all clones are present; in checked studies, unresolved V genes account for under half, and no reason is known for the remainder. Clone size and V and J calls were adopted from that table, with D and trimming inferred from the DNA. The sample profile shows about 700 clones; around 84% of them were found once. The ten largest make up just under 15% of the sample.

The QIAamp DNA FFPE kit was used to extract genomic DNA from formalin-fixed paraffin-embedded autopsy tissue. This sequence uses TRBV18 and TRBJ1-2, and TRBD1 matches 8 of the central bases. This clonotype originated in a man aged 18 to 29 with fulminant myocarditis from multisystem inflammatory syndrome in adults (MIS-A) after COVID-19. Material for sequencing was pericardium tissue obtained at autopsy. The cell subset or site label, read with the paper, signifies: cardiac tissue sample (left or right ventricle, interventricular septum, or pericardium). The CDR3 protein is CASSLGQGANYGYTF. The DNA sequence is TGTGCCAGCTCCCTCGGACAGGGCGCCAACTATGGCTACACCTTC.